Listed below are T cell receptor beta chains from one sample, sequenced in a study of T cells after somatic rescue of genetic block. Measured with immunoSEQ multiplex PCR; TCRdb has only the in-frame clones, and not every one. The profile shows approximately 70,000 clones, roughly 93% of them singletons. Sequenced sample: peripheral blood mononuclear cells (PBMCs). All receptors come from a young man. CDR3s include the opening cysteine and the closing phenylalanine or tryptophan. D genes are given only for firm matches. Rows may omit the clone size; those that give it use once, few, many or a size class.

j_gene: TRBJ1-4; v_gene: TRBV7-8; d_gene: .; abundance: .; CDR3nt: TGTGCCAGCAGCTTATGGCCCCTGCCAGCTAATGAAAAACTGTTTTTT; CDR3aa: CASSLWPLPANEKLFF
j_gene: TRBJ2-7; v_gene: TRBV21-1; d_gene: .; abundance: .; CDR3nt: TGTGCCAGCCTAGTCCAGGGGTTAGTTATAAGGAACTACGAGCAGTACTTC; CDR3aa: CASLVQGLVIRNYEQYF
j_gene: TRBJ2-3; v_gene: TRBV10-3; d_gene: .; abundance: .; CDR3nt: TGTGCCATCGGTCCGACCACAGATACGCAGTATTTT; CDR3aa: CAIGPTTDTQYF
j_gene: TRBJ2-5; v_gene: TRBV28; d_gene: TRBD2; abundance: .; CDR3nt: TGTGCCACCGAGGGTCCCAGGAGTAGCGGGACGGCCGAGACCCAGTACTTC; CDR3aa: CATEGPRSSGTAETQYF
j_gene: TRBJ1-4; v_gene: TRBV28; d_gene: .; abundance: .; CDR3nt: TGTGCCAGCAGTTTAGGACGAGGGCGAGAAAAACTGTTTTTT; CDR3aa: CASSLGRGREKLFF
j_gene: TRBJ1-3; v_gene: TRBV7-6; d_gene: .; abundance: .; CDR3nt: TGTGCCAGCAGCTACCTACCCGATGGAAACACCATATATTTT; CDR3aa: CASSYLPDGNTIYF
j_gene: TRBJ1-5; v_gene: TRBV6-5; d_gene: .; abundance: .; CDR3nt: TGTGCCAGCAGTGCCACGGGTAGCAATCAGCCCCAGCATTTT; CDR3aa: CASSATGSNQPQHF
j_gene: TRBJ2-1; v_gene: TRBV5-1; d_gene: TRBD2; abundance: .; CDR3nt: TGCGCCAGCAGACTAGCGTTATACAATGAGCAGTTCTTC; CDR3aa: CASRLALYNEQFF
j_gene: TRBJ2-1; v_gene: TRBV11-3; d_gene: TRBD2; abundance: .; CDR3nt: TGTGCCAGCAGCTTAGATTGGACTAGCGGGGGGGAGCAGTTCTTC; CDR3aa: CASSLDWTSGGEQFF
j_gene: TRBJ2-2; v_gene: TRBV21-1; d_gene: .; abundance: .; CDR3nt: TGTGCCAGCAGCCCAATCCCTCGGGGGGTCACGAACACCGGGGAGCTGTTTTTT; CDR3aa: CASSPIPRGVTNTGELFF
j_gene: TRBJ2-5; v_gene: TRBV28; d_gene: .; abundance: .; CDR3nt: TGTGCCAGCAGAAAAGACAGCACCCGAGAGGCCCAGTACTTC; CDR3aa: CASRKDSTREAQYF
j_gene: TRBJ2-7; v_gene: TRBV2; d_gene: .; abundance: .; CDR3nt: TGTGCCAGCAGAGCGACTGTCTCCTACGAGCAGTACTTC; CDR3aa: CASRATVSYEQYF
j_gene: TRBJ2-5; v_gene: TRBV4-3; d_gene: .; abundance: .; CDR3nt: TGCGCCAGCAGCCAAGGCTTCGGACAGCAAGAGACCCAGTACTTC; CDR3aa: CASSQGFGQQETQYF
j_gene: TRBJ2-2; v_gene: TRBV19; d_gene: .; abundance: .; CDR3nt: TGTGCCAGTAGTATACAGGGGAACACCGGGGAGCTGTTTTTT; CDR3aa: CASSIQGNTGELFF
j_gene: TRBJ2-7; v_gene: TRBV4-1; d_gene: .; abundance: few; CDR3nt: TGCGCCAGCAGCCAAGTTCACGGGTCCTACGAGCAGTACTTC; CDR3aa: CASSQVHGSYEQYF
j_gene: TRBJ2-2; v_gene: TRBV10-3; d_gene: .; abundance: .; CDR3nt: TGTGCCATCAGTGACCCCGGAGGTGTGAGAACCGGGGAGCTGTTTTTT; CDR3aa: CAISDPGGVRTGELFF
j_gene: TRBJ1-2; v_gene: TRBV2; d_gene: .; abundance: .; CDR3nt: TGTGCCAGCAGTGAGCAGACAGGCGGGGGCTACACCTTC; CDR3aa: CASSEQTGGGYTF
j_gene: TRBJ1-5; v_gene: TRBV27; d_gene: .; abundance: .; CDR3nt: TGTGCCAGCAGTCCCCCCGGACGAGGGTTCGGGCAGCCCCAGCATTTT; CDR3aa: CASSPPGRGFGQPQHF
j_gene: TRBJ2-7; v_gene: TRBV27; d_gene: TRBD1; abundance: .; CDR3nt: TGTGCCAGCAGTTTTACAGGGGACGAGCAGTACTTC; CDR3aa: CASSFTGDEQYF
j_gene: TRBJ1-2; v_gene: TRBV28; d_gene: .; abundance: once; CDR3nt: TGTGCCAGCAGTTTGGGGAACTATGGCTACACCTTC; CDR3aa: CASSLGNYGYTF
j_gene: TRBJ1-2; v_gene: TRBV30; d_gene: TRBD1; abundance: .; CDR3nt: TGTGCCTGGACTTGGGACAGGGGTGGCTACACCTTC; CDR3aa: CAWTWDRGGYTF
j_gene: TRBJ2-1; v_gene: TRBV29-1; d_gene: TRBD2; abundance: .; CDR3nt: TGCAGCGTTGAAGTAGCGGGGGGTTACAATGAGCAGTTCTTC; CDR3aa: CSVEVAGGYNEQFF
j_gene: TRBJ2-1; v_gene: TRBV7-9; d_gene: .; abundance: .; CDR3nt: TGTGCCAGCAGCCCCCGGACAGTTGGCAATGAGCAGTTCTTC; CDR3aa: CASSPRTVGNEQFF
j_gene: TRBJ2-2; v_gene: TRBV19; d_gene: .; abundance: .; CDR3nt: TGTGCCAGTAGTATCTCGCCAGGGAGGCCCCCGAGGACCGGGGAGCTGTTTTTT; CDR3aa: CASSISPGRPPRTGELFF
j_gene: TRBJ2-2; v_gene: TRBV19; d_gene: .; abundance: .; CDR3nt: TGTGCCAGTAGTATAGGGGCCAGGACTACAACCGGGGAGCTGTTTTTT; CDR3aa: CASSIGARTTTGELFF
j_gene: TRBJ2-3; v_gene: TRBV5-6; d_gene: .; abundance: .; CDR3nt: TGTGCCAGCAGCTTGTCTTACGGGGATACGCAGTATTTT; CDR3aa: CASSLSYGDTQYF
j_gene: TRBJ1-1; v_gene: TRBV4-3; d_gene: .; abundance: .; CDR3nt: TGCGCCAGCAGCCAAGATCCGGGGAGCACTGAAGCTTTCTTT; CDR3aa: CASSQDPGSTEAFF
j_gene: TRBJ2-7; v_gene: TRBV18; d_gene: .; abundance: .; CDR3nt: TGTGCCAGCTCACCACTACAGGGAGACTACGAGCAGTACTTC; CDR3aa: CASSPLQGDYEQYF
j_gene: TRBJ1-3; v_gene: TRBV30; d_gene: .; abundance: .; CDR3nt: TGTGCCTGGAGTTCCGGAAGCTCTGGAAACACCATATATTTT; CDR3aa: CAWSSGSSGNTIYF
j_gene: TRBJ2-5; v_gene: TRBV19; d_gene: TRBD2; abundance: .; CDR3nt: TGTGCCAGTAGTATAACGGGGGGAGAGACCCAGTACTTC; CDR3aa: CASSITGGETQYF
j_gene: TRBJ2-5; v_gene: TRBV7-2; d_gene: .; abundance: .; CDR3nt: TGTGCCAGCAGCTCGACAGCCTTTCGGGAGACCCAGTACTTC; CDR3aa: CASSSTAFRETQYF
j_gene: TRBJ1-2; v_gene: TRBV11-2; d_gene: .; abundance: .; CDR3nt: TGTGCCAGCAGCCTAGAAGCCTATGGCTACACCTTC; CDR3aa: CASSLEAYGYTF
j_gene: TRBJ2-2; v_gene: TRBV11-2; d_gene: .; abundance: .; CDR3nt: TGTGCCAGCAGCTTAGCCGCACCGACAGTCACCGGGGAGCTGTTTTTT; CDR3aa: CASSLAAPTVTGELFF
j_gene: TRBJ2-7; v_gene: TRBV5-4; d_gene: TRBD2; abundance: .; CDR3nt: TGTGCCAGCAGCTCAGGATTGAGAACTAGCGGGAGGGGTTACGAGCAGTACTTC; CDR3aa: CASSSGLRTSGRGYEQYF
j_gene: TRBJ1-1; v_gene: TRBV7-9; d_gene: TRBD1; abundance: .; CDR3nt: TGTGCCAGCAGCGGGAGACAGGGATTTCGGACTGAAGCTTTCTTT; CDR3aa: CASSGRQGFRTEAFF
j_gene: TRBJ1-1; v_gene: TRBV30; d_gene: TRBD1; abundance: .; CDR3nt: TGTGCCTGGAGTTGGGGACAGGGTAGGGTGAACACTGAAGCTTTCTTT; CDR3aa: CAWSWGQGRVNTEAFF
j_gene: TRBJ2-5; v_gene: TRBV19; d_gene: .; abundance: .; CDR3nt: TGTGCCAGTAGTATAGGTCAAGGGCTTTCAGAGACCCAGTACTTC; CDR3aa: CASSIGQGLSETQYF